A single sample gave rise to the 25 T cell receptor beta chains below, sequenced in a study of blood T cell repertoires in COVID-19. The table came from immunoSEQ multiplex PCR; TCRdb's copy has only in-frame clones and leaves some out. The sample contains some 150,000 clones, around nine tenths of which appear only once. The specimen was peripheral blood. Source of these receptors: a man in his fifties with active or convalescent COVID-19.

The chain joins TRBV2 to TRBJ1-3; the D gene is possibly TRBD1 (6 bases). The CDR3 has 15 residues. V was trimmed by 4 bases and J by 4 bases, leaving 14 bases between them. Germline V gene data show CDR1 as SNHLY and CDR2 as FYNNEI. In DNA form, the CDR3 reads TGTGCCAGCAGTGGGACAGTCCGGACAGGAAACACCATATATTTT. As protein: CASSGTVRTGNTIYF.

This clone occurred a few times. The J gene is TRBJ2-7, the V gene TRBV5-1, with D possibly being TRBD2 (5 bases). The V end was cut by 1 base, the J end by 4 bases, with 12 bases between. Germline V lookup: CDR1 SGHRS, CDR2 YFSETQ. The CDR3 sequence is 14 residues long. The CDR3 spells CASSLSGPGYEQYF. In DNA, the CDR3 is TGCGCCAGCAGCTTGAGCGGTCCCGGGTACGAGCAGTACTTC.

The CDR3 loop is CASTRGTRLDTQYF. The CDR3, as DNA: TGTGCCAGCACCCGCGGGACTAGACTAGATACGCAGTATTTT. The chain is built from TRBV28 and TRBJ2-3; 8 nucleotides agree with TRBD2. The CDR3 runs to 14 residues. Trimming took 7 bases from V and 5 from J; bases not matched to a gene: 8. Germline V gives CDR1 MDHEN, CDR2 SYDVKM.

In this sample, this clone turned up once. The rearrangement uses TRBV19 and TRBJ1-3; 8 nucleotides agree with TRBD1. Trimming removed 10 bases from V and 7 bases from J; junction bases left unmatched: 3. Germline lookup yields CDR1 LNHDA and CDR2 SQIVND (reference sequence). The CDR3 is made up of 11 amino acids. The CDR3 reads CAIRQGNTIYF. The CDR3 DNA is TGTGCCATCCGACAGGGGAACACCATATATTTT.

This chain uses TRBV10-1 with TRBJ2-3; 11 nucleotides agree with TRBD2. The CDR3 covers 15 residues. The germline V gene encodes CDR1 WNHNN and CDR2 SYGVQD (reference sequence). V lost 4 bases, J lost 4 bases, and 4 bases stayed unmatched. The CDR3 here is CASSAGTSGPDTQYF. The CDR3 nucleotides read TGCGCCAGCAGTGCCGGGACTAGCGGCCCAGATACGCAGTATTTT.

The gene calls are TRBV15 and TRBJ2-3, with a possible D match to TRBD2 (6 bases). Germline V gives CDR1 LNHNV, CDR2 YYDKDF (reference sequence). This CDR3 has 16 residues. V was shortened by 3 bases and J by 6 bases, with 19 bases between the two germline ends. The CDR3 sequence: CATSRERAASIDTQYF. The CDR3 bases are TGTGCCACCAGCAGGGAGCGGGCCGCCTCCATCGATACGCAGTATTTT.

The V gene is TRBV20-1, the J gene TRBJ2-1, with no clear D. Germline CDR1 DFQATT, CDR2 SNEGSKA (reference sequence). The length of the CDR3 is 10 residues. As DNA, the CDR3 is TGCACCGACATAGAAGTAGAACGGTTCTTC. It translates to CTDIEVERFF.

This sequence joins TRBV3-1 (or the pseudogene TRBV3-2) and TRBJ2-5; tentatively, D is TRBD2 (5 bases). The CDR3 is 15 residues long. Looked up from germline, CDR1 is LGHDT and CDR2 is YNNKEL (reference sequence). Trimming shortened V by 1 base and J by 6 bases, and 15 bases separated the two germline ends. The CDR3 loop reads CASSQGPGISKTQYF. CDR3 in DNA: TGTGCCAGCAGCCAAGGACCGGGGATCTCGAAGACCCAGTACTTC.

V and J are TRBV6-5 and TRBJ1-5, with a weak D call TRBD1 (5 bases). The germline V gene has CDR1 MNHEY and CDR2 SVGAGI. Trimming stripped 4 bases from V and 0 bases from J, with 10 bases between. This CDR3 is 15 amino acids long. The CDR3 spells CASSSSQASNQPQHF. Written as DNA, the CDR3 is TGTGCCAGCAGTTCATCACAGGCTAGCAATCAGCCCCAGCATTTT.

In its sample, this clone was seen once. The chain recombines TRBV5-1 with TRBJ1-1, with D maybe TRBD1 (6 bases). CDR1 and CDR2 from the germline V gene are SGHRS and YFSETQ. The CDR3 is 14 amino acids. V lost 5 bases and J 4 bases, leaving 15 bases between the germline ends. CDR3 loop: CASSPGQLFTEAFF. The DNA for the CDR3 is TGCGCCAGCAGTCCGGGACAACTCTTCACTGAAGCTTTCTTT.

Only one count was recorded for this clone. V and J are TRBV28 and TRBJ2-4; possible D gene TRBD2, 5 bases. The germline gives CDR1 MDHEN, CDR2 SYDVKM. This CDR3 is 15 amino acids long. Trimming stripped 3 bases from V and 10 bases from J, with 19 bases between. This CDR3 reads CASSFGRAGISIQYF. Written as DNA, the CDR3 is TGTGCCAGCAGTTTTGGCCGGGCGGGTATATCAATTCAGTACTTC.

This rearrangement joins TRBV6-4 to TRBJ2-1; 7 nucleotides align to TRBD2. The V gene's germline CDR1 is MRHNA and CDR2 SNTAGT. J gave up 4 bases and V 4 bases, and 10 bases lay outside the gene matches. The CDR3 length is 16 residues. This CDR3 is CASSALAAGGYNEQFF. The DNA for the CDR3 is TGTGCCAGCAGTGCCCTAGCGGCTGGGGGGTACAATGAGCAGTTCTTC.

The CDR3 reads CASSLGVRREPTDTQYF. The CDR3 DNA reads as TGCGCCAGCAGCTTGGGAGTACGGCGGGAGCCAACAGATACGCAGTATTTT. The V call is TRBV5-1, the J call TRBJ2-3; 7 nucleotides agree with TRBD2. Germline-derived CDR1 and CDR2 are SGHRS and YFSETQ. V trimming: 0 bases; J trimming: 3 bases; junction bases outside the gene matches: 10. The CDR3 extends over 17 amino acids.

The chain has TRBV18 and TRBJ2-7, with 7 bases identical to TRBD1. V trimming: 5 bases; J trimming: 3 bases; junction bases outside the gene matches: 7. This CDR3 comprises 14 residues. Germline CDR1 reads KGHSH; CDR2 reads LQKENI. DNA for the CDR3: TGTGCCAGCTCATCAACGACAGGGAGCTACGAGCAGTACTTC. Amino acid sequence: CASSSTTGSYEQYF.

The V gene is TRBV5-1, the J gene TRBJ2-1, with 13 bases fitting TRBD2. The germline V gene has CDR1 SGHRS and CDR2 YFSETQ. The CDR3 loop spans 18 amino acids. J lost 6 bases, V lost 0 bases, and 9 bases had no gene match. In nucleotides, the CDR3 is TGCGCCAGCAGCTTGGCCTTACTAGCGGGAGGGAGAGGCAATGAGCAGTTCTTC. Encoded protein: CASSLALLAGGRGNEQFF.

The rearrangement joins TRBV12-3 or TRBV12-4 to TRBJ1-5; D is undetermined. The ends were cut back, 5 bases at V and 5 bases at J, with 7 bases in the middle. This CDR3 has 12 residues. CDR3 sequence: CASSLSDQPQHF. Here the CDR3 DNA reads TGTGCCAGCAGTCTCAGCGATCAGCCCCAGCATTTT.

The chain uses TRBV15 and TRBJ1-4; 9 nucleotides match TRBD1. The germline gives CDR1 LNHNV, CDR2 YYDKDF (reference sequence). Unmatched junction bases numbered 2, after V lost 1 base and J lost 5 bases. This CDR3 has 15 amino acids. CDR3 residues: CATSRVGTGNEKLFF. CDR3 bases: TGTGCCACCAGCAGAGTCGGGACAGGGAATGAAAAACTGTTTTTT.

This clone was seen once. CDR3 in amino acids: CASSELGEVRQETQYF. CDR3 bases: TGTGCCAGCAGTGAATTGGGGGAGGTACGGCAAGAGACCCAGTACTTC. The chain couples TRBV25-1 to TRBJ2-5, with D perhaps matching TRBD2 (6 bases). V lost 1 base, J lost 2 bases, and 14 bases lay in between. This CDR3 spans 16 amino acids. Germline V lookup: CDR1 MGHDK, CDR2 SYGVNS.

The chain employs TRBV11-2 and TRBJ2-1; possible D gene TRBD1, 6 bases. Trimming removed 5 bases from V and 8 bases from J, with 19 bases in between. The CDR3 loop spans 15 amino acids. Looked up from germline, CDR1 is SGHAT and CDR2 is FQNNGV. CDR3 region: CASSLQGSHFDEQFF. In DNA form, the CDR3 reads TGTGCCAGCAGCCTACAGGGTTCTCACTTCGATGAGCAGTTCTTC.

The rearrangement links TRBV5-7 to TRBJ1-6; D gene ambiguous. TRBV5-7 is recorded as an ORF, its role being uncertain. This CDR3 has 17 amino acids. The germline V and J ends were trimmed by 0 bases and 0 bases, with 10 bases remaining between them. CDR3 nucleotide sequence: TGTGCCAGCAGCTTGGTGCCAGGCGTCTCCTATAATTCACCCCTCCACTTT. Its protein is CASSLVPGVSYNSPLHF.

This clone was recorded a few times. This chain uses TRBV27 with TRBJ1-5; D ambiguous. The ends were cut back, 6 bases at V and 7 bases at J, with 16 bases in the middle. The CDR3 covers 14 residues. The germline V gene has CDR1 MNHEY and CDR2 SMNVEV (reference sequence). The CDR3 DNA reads TGTGCCAGCAGCTATAACAGCGGCAGGCAGCCCCAGCATTTT. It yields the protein CASSYNSGRQPQHF.

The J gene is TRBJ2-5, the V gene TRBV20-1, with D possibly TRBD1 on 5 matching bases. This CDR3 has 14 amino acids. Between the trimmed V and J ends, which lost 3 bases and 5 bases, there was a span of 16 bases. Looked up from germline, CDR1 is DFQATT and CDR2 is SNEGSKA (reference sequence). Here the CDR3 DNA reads TGCAGTGCTAGTGTCCGTTCTAAGGGGGAGACCCAGTACTTC. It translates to CSASVRSKGETQYF.

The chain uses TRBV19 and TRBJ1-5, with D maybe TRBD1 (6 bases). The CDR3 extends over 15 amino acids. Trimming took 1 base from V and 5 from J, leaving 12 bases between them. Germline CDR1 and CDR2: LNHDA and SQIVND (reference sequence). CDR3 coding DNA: TGTGCCAGTAGTATAGGGAACAGGGAATATCAGCCCCAGCATTTT. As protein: CASSIGNREYQPQHF.

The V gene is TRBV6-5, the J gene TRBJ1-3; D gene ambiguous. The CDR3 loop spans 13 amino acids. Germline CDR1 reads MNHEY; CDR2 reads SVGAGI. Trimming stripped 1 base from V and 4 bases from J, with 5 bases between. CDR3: CASSYLEGNTIYF. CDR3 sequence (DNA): TGTGCCAGCAGTTACTTGGAGGGAAACACCATATATTTT.

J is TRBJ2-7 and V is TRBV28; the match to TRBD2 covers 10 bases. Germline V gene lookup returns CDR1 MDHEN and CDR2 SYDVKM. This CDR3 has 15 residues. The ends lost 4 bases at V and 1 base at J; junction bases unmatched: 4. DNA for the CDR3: TGTGCCAGCAGTTCCTCGGGACTAGCGTCCTACGAGCAGTACTTC. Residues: CASSSSGLASYEQYF.